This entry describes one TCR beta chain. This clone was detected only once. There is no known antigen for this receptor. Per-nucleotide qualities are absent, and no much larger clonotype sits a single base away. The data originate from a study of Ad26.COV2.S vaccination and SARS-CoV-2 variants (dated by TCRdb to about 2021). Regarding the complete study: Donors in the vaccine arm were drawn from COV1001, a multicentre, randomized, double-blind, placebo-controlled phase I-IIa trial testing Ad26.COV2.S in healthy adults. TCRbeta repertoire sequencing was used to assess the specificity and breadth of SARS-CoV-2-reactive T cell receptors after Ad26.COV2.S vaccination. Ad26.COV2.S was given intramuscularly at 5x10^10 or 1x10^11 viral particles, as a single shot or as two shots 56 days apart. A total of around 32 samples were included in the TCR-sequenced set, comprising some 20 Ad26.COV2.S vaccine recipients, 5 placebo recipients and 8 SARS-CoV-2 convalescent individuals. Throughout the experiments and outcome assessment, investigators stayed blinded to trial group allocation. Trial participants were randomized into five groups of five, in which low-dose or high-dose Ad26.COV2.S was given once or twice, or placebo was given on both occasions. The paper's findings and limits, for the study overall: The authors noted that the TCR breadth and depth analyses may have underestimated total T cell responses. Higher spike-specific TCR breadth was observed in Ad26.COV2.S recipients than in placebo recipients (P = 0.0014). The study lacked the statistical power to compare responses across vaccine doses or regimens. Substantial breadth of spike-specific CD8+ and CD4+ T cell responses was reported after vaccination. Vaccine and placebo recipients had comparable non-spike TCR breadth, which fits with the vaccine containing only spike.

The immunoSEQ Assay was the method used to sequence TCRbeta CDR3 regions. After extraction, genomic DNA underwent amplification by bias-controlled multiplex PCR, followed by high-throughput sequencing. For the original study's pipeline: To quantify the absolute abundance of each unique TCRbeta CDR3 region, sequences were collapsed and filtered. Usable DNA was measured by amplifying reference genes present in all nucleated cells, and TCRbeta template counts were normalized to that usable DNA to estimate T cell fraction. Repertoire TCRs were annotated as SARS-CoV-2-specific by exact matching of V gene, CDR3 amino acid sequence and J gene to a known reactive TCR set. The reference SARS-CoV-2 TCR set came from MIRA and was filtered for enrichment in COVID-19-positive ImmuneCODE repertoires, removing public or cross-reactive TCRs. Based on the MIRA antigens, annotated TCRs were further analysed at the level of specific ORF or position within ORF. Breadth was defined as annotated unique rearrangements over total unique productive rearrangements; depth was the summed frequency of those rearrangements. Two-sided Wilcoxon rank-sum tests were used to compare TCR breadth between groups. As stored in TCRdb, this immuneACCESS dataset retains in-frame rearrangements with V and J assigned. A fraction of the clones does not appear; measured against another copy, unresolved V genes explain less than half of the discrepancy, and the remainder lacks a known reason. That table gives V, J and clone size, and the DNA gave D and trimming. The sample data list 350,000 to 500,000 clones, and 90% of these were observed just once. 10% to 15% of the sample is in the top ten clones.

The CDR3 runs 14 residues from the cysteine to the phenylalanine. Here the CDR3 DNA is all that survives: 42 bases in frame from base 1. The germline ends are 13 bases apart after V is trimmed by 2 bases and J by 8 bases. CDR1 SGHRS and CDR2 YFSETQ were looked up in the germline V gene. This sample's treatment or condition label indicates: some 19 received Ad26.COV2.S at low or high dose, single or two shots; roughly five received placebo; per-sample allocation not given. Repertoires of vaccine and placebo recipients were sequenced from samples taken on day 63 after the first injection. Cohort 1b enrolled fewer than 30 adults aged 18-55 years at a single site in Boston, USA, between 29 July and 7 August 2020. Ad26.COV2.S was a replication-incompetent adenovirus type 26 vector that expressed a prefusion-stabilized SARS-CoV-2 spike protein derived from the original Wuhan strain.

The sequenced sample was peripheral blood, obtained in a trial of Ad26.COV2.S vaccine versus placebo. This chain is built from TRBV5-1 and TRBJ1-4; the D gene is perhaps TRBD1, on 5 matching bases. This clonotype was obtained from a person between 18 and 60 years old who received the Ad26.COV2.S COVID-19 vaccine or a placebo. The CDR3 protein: CASSFVSGLEKLFF. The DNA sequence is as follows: TGCGCCAGCAGCTTTGTTTCAGGGTTAGAAAAACTGTTTTTT.